This TCR beta chain stems from a study of low-dose radiotherapy and immunotherapy resistance in tumors (dated by TCRdb to between 2021 and 2023). Regarding the study in general: Patients in Cohort 1 were given 0.5 Gy per fraction every 2 weeks, and the prescribed total PTV dose was 6.5 Gy. Cyclophosphamide 200 mg/m2 was administered intravenously every two weeks, one day before each radiation and immunotherapy administration. Patients in Cohort 2 were given 1 Gy per fraction every two weeks, for a total of 13 Gy across 26 weeks. Randomization of trial participants into treatment groups was not performed. Nivolumab was administered intravenously as a 240 mg flat dose every two weeks, and ipilimumab was administered intravenously at 1 mg/kg every six weeks. Starting on cycle 1 day 1, patients took 300 mg of aspirin by mouth once a day for four cycles. Eight patients were included in the translational analysis, namely three from the first dose cohort plus the first five from the second dose cohort.

This clonotype turned up a few times. Its antigen has not been determined. Base qualities were left out, and no much larger clone turns up one base away. CDR1 and CDR2 are drawn from the germline V gene: MDHEN, SYDVKM. There are 14 amino acids in the CDR3, from cysteine to phenylalanine inclusive. Only CDR3 DNA is held: 42 bases, read in frame from base 1. V sheds 8 bases and J sheds 10 bases, leaving 23 bases between their ends. The meaning of the sample's time point label: before trial treatment. Donors were enrolled in RACIN, a single-arm phase I dose-escalation trial in which nivolumab, ipilimumab, aspirin, low-dose cyclophosphamide and low-dose radiotherapy were combined. To be eligible, a patient needed to have an advanced solid tumor that was TIL-negative. First-strand cDNA was synthesized with Superscript III and a set of TRAV- and TRBV-specific primers, covering both TCRalpha and TCRbeta chains. TCRs were amplified with Phusion for roughly 20 PCR cycles, with a constant-region primer paired with the adapter attached to the V primers. The isolated mRNA was amplified using the MessageAmp II aRNA Amplification Kit, with in vitro transcription performed for 16 hours at 37 degrees C. mRNA for TCR sequencing was isolated with the Dynabeads mRNA DIRECT Purification Kit. Indexed Illumina adapters were added in a second Phusion PCR of about 25 cycles, and the PCR products were purified with AMPure XP beads. TCRalpha and TCRbeta libraries were deep-sequenced on an Illumina MiniSeq instrument. The paper's data handling went like this. Custom Perl scripts pooled TCR sequences encoding the same protein, removed out-of-frame sequences and computed each clonotype's abundance. TCR sequences supported by only a single read were excluded from analysis. The metrics used to describe the repertoires included Shannon entropy, Gini index, clonality, richness, and the frequency of TCRs shared between repertoires. Using fastp trimming at Q25 and MiXCR clonotype assembly, TCRdb reanalyzed the public sequencing data and kept in-frame beta chains. One record per CDR3 amino acid sequence lists the most common genes and DNA. The V and J calls here are based on TCRdb, not the publication. Recorded for this sample are 80,000 to 95,000 distinct CDR3 sequences; under 10% of them occurred a single time. The top ten clonotypes cover roughly 1% of the sample.

The sequencing here drew on PBMCs, taken before treatment. The rearranged segments are TRBV28 and TRBJ1-1; no D gene can be assigned with confidence. This sequence originates from a male donor with prostate cancer. The nucleotide sequence reads as follows: TGTGCCAGCGGCACCAGCGCGGCACTCCTTGTAGCTTTCTTT. Its amino acids are CASGTSAALLVAFF.